The 12 T cell receptor beta chains listed next were all sequenced from one sample in a study of cytomegalovirus exposure and HLA in healthy donors. Primers for the PCR totalled 60 Vbeta and 13 Jbeta. Using immunoSEQ multiplex PCR, the repertoire was profiled, and TCRdb retains in-frame clones only, with some absent. The table lists some 140,000 clones, about 80% of them singletons. The specimen was PBMCs. Receptors were obtained from a man aged 35 to 55 in good health and CMV-seropositive.

This clone was counted a few times. The chain joins TRBV4-1 to TRBJ2-2, with 13 bases fitting TRBD2. Unmatched junction bases numbered 10, after V lost 4 bases and J lost 5 bases. Germline-derived CDR1 and CDR2 are MGHRA and YSYEKL. The CDR3 consists of 18 residues. CDR3 in DNA: TGCGCCAGCAGCCTAGGAGGGACTAGCGGGATAACAACCGGGGAGCTGTTTTTT. Protein: CASSLGGTSGITTGELFF.

The CDR3 loop reads CASSLVQGAWGYTF. DNA of the CDR3: TGTGCCAGCAGCTTAGTACAGGGGGCCTGGGGCTACACCTTC. This chain connects TRBV11-2 to TRBJ1-2; 9 bases fit TRBD1. The CDR3 is 14 amino acids. Trimming cost V 1 base and J 8 bases; bases outside gene matches: 5. From germline, CDR1 is SGHAT and CDR2 FQNNGV.

This chain links TRBV7-6 with TRBJ2-6, with 10 positions matching TRBD1. This CDR3 spans 21 amino acids. V was clipped by 5 bases and J by 0 bases; unmatched bases: 16. Looked up from germline, CDR1 is SGHVS and CDR2 is FNYEAQ. CDR3 coding DNA: TGTGCCAGCAGCACAGGATGGGACAGGGGACTAGGGAACTCTGGGGCCAACGTCCTGACTTTC. Encoded protein: CASSTGWDRGLGNSGANVLTF.

This clone is a singleton in its sample. The chain is built from TRBV6-5 and TRBJ1-2; 7 bases align to TRBD1. The CDR3 consists of 14 residues. The trim removed 6 bases at V and 5 bases at J, leaving 9 bases unmatched. Germline loops: CDR1 MNHEY, CDR2 SVGAGI. The CDR3 region is CASSPRRGRYGYTF. The CDR3 DNA sequence: TGTGCCAGCAGCCCCCGCAGGGGGAGGTATGGCTACACCTTC.

V gene TRBV7-2 combines with J gene TRBJ1-1, with D perhaps TRBD1 (5 bases). V shed 0 bases and J shed 5 bases, with 7 bases lying between them. Germline lookup yields CDR1 SGHTA and CDR2 FQGNSA. The CDR3 totals 13 residues. The CDR3 reads CASSLAAGTEAFF. In DNA, the CDR3 is TGTGCCAGCAGCTTAGCTGCAGGGACTGAAGCTTTCTTT.

The chain uses TRBV28 and TRBJ2-7; 12 positions agree with TRBD2. Germline V gives CDR1 MDHEN, CDR2 SYDVKM. The junction had 5 bases not matched to a gene; V was cut back by 5 bases and J by 3 bases. CDR3 length: 15 amino acids. DNA of the CDR3: TGTGCCAGCAGTGGAGCACTAGCGGGAGGCTACGAGCAGTACTTC. Protein sequence: CASSGALAGGYEQYF.

V is TRBV10-3 and J is TRBJ1-1; possible D gene TRBD1, 6 bases. Germline CDR1 reads ENHRY; CDR2 reads SYGVKD. This CDR3 spans 12 amino acids. The CDR3 DNA reads as TGTGCTACGAAGGGGGTTAACACTGAAGCTTTCTTT. This codes for CATKGVNTEAFF.

This chain joins TRBV6-5 and TRBJ1-2; the match to TRBD1 covers 7 bases. The CDR3 sequence is 13 residues long. Germline CDR1 and CDR2: MNHEY and SVGAGI. Germline trimming cut 10 bases from V and 8 bases from J; bases unmatched to any gene: 13. The CDR3 nucleotides read TGTGCCACTAACCCTCCGGGACAGCGGGGCTACACCTTC. Translated: CATNPPGQRGYTF.

J is TRBJ2-1 and V is TRBV10-1; 8 nucleotides match TRBD2. Looked up from germline, CDR1 is WNHNN and CDR2 is SYGVQD (reference sequence). CDR3 size: 16 residues. V lost 1 base, J lost 0 bases, and 2 bases stayed unmatched. The DNA of the CDR3 is TGCGCCAGCAGTGAGTATAGCGGGAACTCCTACAATGAGCAGTTCTTC. The encoded protein is CASSEYSGNSYNEQFF.

This chain uses TRBV29-1 with TRBJ2-2; possibly TRBD2 for D (6 bases). Germline values: CDR1 SQVTM, CDR2 ANQGSEA. V shed 3 bases and J shed 7 bases, with 12 bases lying between them. This CDR3 comprises 13 residues. In DNA form, the CDR3 reads TGCAGCGTTGACGGAGGGGCGGGCGGGGAGCTGTTTTTT. Translating gives CSVDGGAGGELFF.

The chain joins TRBV2 to TRBJ1-1; TRBD1 aligns across 7 bases. CDR3 size: 14 residues. Per germline, CDR1 SNHLY and CDR2 FYNNEI. After removal of 8 bases from V and 5 bases from J, the junction contained 11 bases not matched to a gene. CDR3 loop: CASLKTGLGTEAFF. The DNA of the CDR3 is TGTGCCAGCCTCAAGACAGGGCTAGGAACTGAAGCTTTCTTT.

The gene calls are TRBV5-1 and TRBJ2-5; unclear D gene. Germline V gives CDR1 SGHRS, CDR2 YFSETQ. V lost 5 bases to trimming and J lost 2 bases, with 10 bases between them. The length of the CDR3 is 13 residues. The CDR3 loop reads CASRRRSQETQYF. In nucleotides, the CDR3 is TGCGCCAGCAGGCGGCGGAGTCAAGAGACCCAGTACTTC.